This T cell receptor (beta chain) was captured in a study of cytomegalovirus exposure and HLA in healthy donors. Study-wide context: Out of 150 million to 200 million T cells, an earlier analysis found around 120 million unique TCR beta sequences in total. Study-level points and caveats: A later analysis reported that several of the most significant clusters appeared to be linked to common viral pathogens, among them Epstein-Barr virus. An assumption of roughly uniform sequencing depth across donors underlay the presence/absence analyses.

This PCR relied on a set of 60 Vbeta primers and 13 Jbeta primers. Profiled with immunoSEQ multiplex PCR; TCRdb holds only in-frame clones, not every one. The repertoire holds under 200,000 clones, with approximately 81% as singletons. Remarks on this clone: Its antigen is not known.

The CDR3 runs to 16 residues. The ends were cut back, 0 bases at V and 0 bases at J, with 12 bases in the middle. Germline V lookup: CDR1 SGHRS, CDR2 YFSETQ. This sequence originates from a boy between 2 and 15 years old in good health and CMV-seronegative. Sequencing was carried out using PBMCs. This chain uses TRBV5-1 with TRBJ2-5, with D possibly being TRBD2 (6 bases). As DNA, the CDR3 is TGCGCCAGCAGCTTGGCCGTCAGGGAGGACCAAGAGACCCAGTACTTC. Amino acid sequence: CASSLAVREDQETQYF. Combining the CDR3 with reference TRBV5-1 and TRBJ2-5 gives the whole variable domain KAGVTQTPRYLIKTRGQQVTLSCSPISGHRSVSWYQQTPGQGLQFLFEYFSETQRNKGNFPGRFSGRQFSNSRSEMNVSTLELGDSALYLCASSLAVREDQETQYFGPGTRLLVL.